This T cell receptor (beta chain) was found in a study of blood T cells in healthy people across ages. General observations from the study: The long-lived group displayed more naive CD4+ cells, plus higher diversity, than the aged donors did. PBMCs went unsorted, and a conclusive naive versus antigen-experienced comparison was therefore prevented.

A few counts support this clonotype. What it binds is not known. This CDR3 is built from 14 residues. The V gene's germline CDR1 is SGHTA and CDR2 FQGNSA. V lost 5 bases to trimming and J lost 10 bases, with 18 bases between them. Every sample yielded at least 6 million isolated PBMCs. Using a J-beta primer mix together with a sample-barcoded 5' primer, a second PCR was run for about 6 to 12 cycles. Each of the samples gave a minimum of 2.5 million paired-end reads that contained CDR3. TCRdb independently ran MiXCR on the 5' RACE reads; one entry per CDR3 protein. The data contain roughly 700,000 distinct CDR3 sequences, around half of them singletons.

This chain joins TRBV7-2 and TRBJ2-1, with D unresolved. The clonotype originates from a woman aged 55-70 years in good health. Sequenced sample: blood. The CDR3: CASSARWAALEQFF. CDR3 DNA sequence: TGTGCCAGCAGCGCCCGGTGGGCGGCTCTCGAGCAGTTCTTC.